One and the same sample provided the 6 T cell receptor beta chains below, sequenced in a study of OX40 agonist ivuxolimab in advanced cancers. This table comes from immunoSEQ multiplex PCR, and its TCRdb copy is limited to in-frame clones, with some not included. This sample carries about 46,000 clones, 90% to 95% of them seen once, and the ten largest clones take roughly 4.9%. This sample comprised CD4+ or CD8+ T cells sorted from blood, obtained in a trial of the OX40 agonist ivuxolimab. Source of these receptors: an adult with an advanced solid tumor such as melanoma, head and neck, liver or kidney cancer.

V is TRBV28 and J is TRBJ1-1, with TRBD1 as a possible D gene (6 bases). Trimming removed 4 bases at V and 0 bases at J, with 15 bases between. Germline CDR1 reads MDHEN; CDR2 reads SYDVKM. This CDR3 is 16 amino acids long. DNA for the CDR3: TGTGCCAGCAGTTCCCAAAATCAGGGGATGAACACTGAAGCTTTCTTT. Translation gives CASSSQNQGMNTEAFF. Full variable domain (outside the CDR3, taken from reference TRBV28 and TRBJ1-1): DVKVTQSSRYLVKRTGEKVFLECVQDMDHENMFWYRQDPGLGLRLIYFSYDVKMKEKGDIPEGYSVSREKKERFSLILESASTNQTSMYLCASSSQNQGMNTEAFFGQGTRLTVV.

The gene calls are TRBV6-6 and TRBJ1-3; maybe TRBD1 (5 bases). From germline, CDR1 is MNHNY and CDR2 SVGAGI (reference sequence). V was shortened by 4 bases and J by 0 bases, with 13 bases between the two germline ends. The CDR3 spans 16 residues. The DNA for the CDR3 is TGTGCCAGCAGTTTCCCAGGGTCCTACTCTGGAAACACCATATATTTT. It specifies CASSFPGSYSGNTIYF.

The chain couples TRBV6-5 to TRBJ2-2, with unresolved D. The V end lost 2 bases, the J end lost 3 bases, and 7 bases lay between the germline ends. Germline V CDR1 and CDR2: MNHEY, SVGAGI. The CDR3 runs 14 residues. Written as DNA, the CDR3 is TGTGCCAGCAGTTACGGGCAGTACACCGGGGAGCTGTTTTTT. This sequence encodes CASSYGQYTGELFF.

V usage is TRBV21-1 and J usage is TRBJ1-2. TRBV21-1 is marked as a pseudogene. CDR3 size: 16 residues. CDR3 residues: CASRPTPGLPNGSYTF. CDR3 sequence (DNA): TGTGCCAGCAGACCCACGCCAGGCCTCCCCAATGGGAGCTACACCTTC.

The rearrangement links TRBV13 to TRBJ2-7; TRBD1 aligns across 10 bases. Germline V gene data show CDR1 as PRHDT and CDR2 as FYEKMQ (reference sequence). V was pared by 4 bases and J by 4 bases, with 7 bases of the junction left unmatched. This CDR3 is 15 amino acids long. The CDR3 nucleotides are TGTGCCAGCAGCTCGACCGACAGGGGGCCGTACGAGCAGTACGTC. Its translation: CASSSTDRGPYEQYV.

The genes are TRBV10-3 and TRBJ2-7; 7 bases align to TRBD1. Per germline, CDR1 ENHRY and CDR2 SYGVKD. The CDR3 contains 17 residues. The junction had 14 bases not matched to a gene; V was cut back by 6 bases and J by 0 bases. DNA for the CDR3: TGTGCCATCAGGAATCAGAAGACAGGGACCAACTCCTACGAGCAGTACTTC. The encoded protein is CAIRNQKTGTNSYEQYF.